This entry lists 19 T cell receptor beta chains sequenced from one sample in a study of T cell clones after liver transplantation. Repertoires were generated with immunoSEQ multiplex PCR, while TCRdb's copy carries only in-frame clones and drops some. The sample contains 50,000 or so clones, 70% to 75% of which appear only once. The sample here was CD4+ T cells from blood, taken approximately 54 months after liver transplant. These receptors were collected from a human patient who received a liver transplant. Some of the T cells may derive from the graft donor.

The chain links TRBV15 to TRBJ1-5; TRBD1 agrees at 10 bases. This CDR3 region has 16 residues. After removal of 5 bases from V and 9 bases from J, the junction contained 13 bases not matched to a gene. Germline V lookup: CDR1 LNHNV, CDR2 YYDKDF (reference sequence). Written as DNA, the CDR3 is TGTGCCACCAGCCGAACCCTGGGGACAGGGGCCAGGCCCCAGCATTTT. It is translated as CATSRTLGTGARPQHF.

This chain uses TRBV6-6 with TRBJ2-7, with D possibly called TRBD1 or TRBD2 (5 bases each). The CDR3 spans 16 residues. Between the trimmed V and J ends, which lost 2 bases and 6 bases, there was a span of 20 bases. Per the germline V gene, CDR1 is MNHNY and CDR2 is SVGAGI (reference sequence). The CDR3 reads CASSYVSPGREREQYF. CDR3 coding DNA: TGTGCCAGCAGTTACGTTAGCCCGGGCAGGGAGCGCGAGCAGTACTTC.

This chain connects TRBV28 to TRBJ2-5, with no clear D. Trimming left V 6 bases short and J 2 bases short, with 7 bases between. This CDR3 is built from 12 residues. Germline CDR1 and CDR2: MDHEN and SYDVKM. The CDR3 DNA reads TGTGCCAGCAGACTCGGTCAAGAGACCCAGTACTTC. Translating it yields CASRLGQETQYF.

The rearrangement links TRBV21-1 to TRBJ2-3; the table assigns TRBD1, which was not confirmed against the DNA. TRBV21-1 has pseudogene status. This CDR3 region has 21 residues. The CDR3 bases are TGTGCCAGCAGCAAAAGTCTCTTTTGGCCCCGAGGTGGGGGCCCAGCAGATACGCAGTATTTT. Translation gives CASSKSLFWPRGGGPADTQYF.

V is TRBV5-6 and J is TRBJ1-6; 8 bases agree with TRBD1. The germline CDR1 and CDR2 sequences are SGHDT and YYEEEE. The V and J ends lost 0 bases and 0 bases, in that order; junction bases with no gene match: 8. The CDR3 is 19 amino acids. DNA for the CDR3: TGTGCCAGCAGCTTGGGACAGGGGTTCTGGAGCTCCTATAATTCACCCCTCCACTTT. This translates into CASSLGQGFWSSYNSPLHF. Full variable domain (outside the CDR3, taken from reference TRBV5-6 and TRBJ1-6): DAGVTQSPTHLIKTRGQQVTLRCSPKSGHDTVSWYQQALGQGPQFIFQYYEEEERQRGNFPDRFSGHQFPNYSSELNVNALLLGDSALYLCASSLGQGFWSSYNSPLHFGNGTRLTVT.

The CDR3 DNA sequence: TGTGCCAGCTTCGACTCCCGACAGGGAAATAATTCACCCCTCCACTTT. Translating it yields CASFDSRQGNNSPLHF. This chain connects TRBV18 to TRBJ1-6; 7 nucleotides align to TRBD1. The germline V gene encodes CDR1 KGHSH and CDR2 LQKENI. The CDR3 consists of 16 residues. The V gene end was trimmed by 7 bases and the J gene end by 5 bases; junction bases not matched to a gene: 11.

The V call is TRBV28, the J call TRBJ1-2; D gene unclear. The CDR3 contains 14 residues. The V end was cut by 2 bases, the J end by 0 bases, with 7 bases between. CDR1 MDHEN and CDR2 SYDVKM come from the germline V gene. CDR3 protein: CASSLLASNYGYTF. The CDR3 DNA reads TGTGCCAGCAGTTTACTTGCTTCTAACTATGGCTACACCTTC.

The chain joins TRBV7-2 to TRBJ1-4; the D is unclear. V lost 5 bases and J 0 bases, leaving 4 bases between the germline ends. CDR3 length: 13 residues. The germline V gene has CDR1 SGHTA and CDR2 FQGNSA. The CDR3 reads CASSTATNEKLFF. The CDR3 coding sequence is TGTGCCAGCAGCACGGCAACTAATGAAAAACTGTTTTTT.

This rearrangement joins TRBV10-3 to TRBJ2-3, with 10 nucleotides matching TRBD2. Germline V gene lookup returns CDR1 ENHRY and CDR2 SYGVKD. The CDR3 is 15 amino acids. V shed 0 bases and J 5 bases; nucleotides not matched to a gene: 2. The CDR3 nucleotides read TGTGCCATCAGTGAGTCGCTAGCGGGGGTAGATACGCAGTATTTT. The encoded protein is CAISESLAGVDTQYF.

This clone has a single count. The chain has TRBV13 and TRBJ1-3; D not certain. This CDR3 is built from 14 residues. Germline V gives CDR1 PRHDT, CDR2 FYEKMQ (reference sequence). V was shortened by 5 bases and J by 0 bases, with 8 bases between the two germline ends. The CDR3 DNA reads as TGTGCCAGCAGCCGTCGGGGCTCTGGAAACACCATATATTTT. This gives the protein CASSRRGSGNTIYF.

This clone was found once. J is TRBJ1-2 and V is TRBV6-1; 9 bases fit TRBD1. Looked up from germline, CDR1 is MNHNS and CDR2 is SASEGT. J lost 4 bases, V lost 0 bases, and 9 bases had no gene match. CDR3 length: 17 residues. DNA of the CDR3: TGTGCCAGCAGTGAAGCGACAGGGGGACGTTTTGCCTATGGCTACACCTTC. Its protein is CASSEATGGRFAYGYTF.

The chain has TRBV6-1 and TRBJ2-1; D remains ambiguous. Germline CDR1 and CDR2: MNHNS and SASEGT. Between the trimmed V and J ends, which lost 5 bases and 9 bases, there was a span of 8 bases. The CDR3 is 11 residues long. The CDR3 DNA sequence: TGTGCCAGCAGTCGTGGACCTGAGCAGTTCTTC. Protein product: CASSRGPEQFF.

The J gene is TRBJ2-3, the V gene TRBV18, with 11 bases that match TRBD1. CDR1 KGHSH and CDR2 LQKENI come from the germline V gene. The CDR3 is 16 residues long. J was trimmed by 5 bases and V by 2 bases; bases with no gene match: 6. DNA for the CDR3: TGTGCCAGCTCACCAGCAGGGGACAGGGGGAGAGATACGCAGTATTTT. It translates to CASSPAGDRGRDTQYF.

This clone has a handful of counts. The V and J genes are TRBV5-1 and TRBJ1-1; a weak D match, TRBD1 (5 bases). Germline V CDR1 and CDR2: SGHRS, YFSETQ. Trimming pared 0 bases from V and 0 bases from J, leaving 6 bases between. The length of the CDR3 is 14 residues. The CDR3 spells CASSLGGMNTEAFF. CDR3 coding DNA: TGCGCCAGCAGCTTGGGGGGCATGAACACTGAAGCTTTCTTT.

The chain recombines TRBV6-1 with TRBJ1-2, with D possibly being TRBD1 (6 bases). The CDR3 extends over 13 amino acids. V lost 6 bases, J lost 5 bases, and 13 bases lay in between. In germline, CDR1 is MNHNS, CDR2 SASEGT. In nucleotides, the CDR3 is TGTGCCAGCAGCGAACAGGGAAAATATGGCTACACCTTC. Residues: CASSEQGKYGYTF.

There are a few counts of this clone. The rearrangement uses TRBV4-1 and TRBJ1-1, with TRBD1 as a possible D gene (6 bases). V lost 4 bases and J 8 bases, leaving 17 bases between the germline ends. Germline lookup yields CDR1 MGHRA and CDR2 YSYEKL. CDR3 length: 14 residues. The CDR3 nucleotides read TGCGCCAGCAGCCCAACGTGGGGGGCAATCGAAGCTTTCTTT. As protein: CASSPTWGAIEAFF.

V gene TRBV10-2 combines with J gene TRBJ1-1; 7 bases line up with TRBD1. Per germline, CDR1 WSHSY and CDR2 SAAADI. CDR3 size: 14 residues. The ends lost 8 bases at V and 1 base at J; junction bases unmatched: 7. Written as DNA, the CDR3 is TGCGCCAGCGGCTCCAGGGGGGGGAACACTGAAGCTTTCTTT. Translating gives CASGSRGGNTEAFF.

This clone has a single count. V is TRBV4-2 and J is TRBJ1-2; D unclear. The germline V gene encodes CDR1 LGHNA and CDR2 YNFKEQ. The V end lost 0 bases, the J end lost 6 bases, and 8 bases lay between the germline ends. The CDR3 is made up of 13 amino acids. CDR3 in amino acids: CASSQDRRDGYTF. As DNA, the CDR3 is TGTGCCAGCAGCCAAGATAGGAGGGATGGCTACACCTTC.

The gene calls are TRBV19 and TRBJ1-5, with D unclear. CDR1 and CDR2 (germline): LNHDA, SQIVND (reference sequence). Trimming took off 7 bases at V and 4 bases at J, with 14 bases between the two ends. The CDR3 covers 14 residues. This chain's CDR3 is CASKAREPNQPQHF. In DNA, the CDR3 is TGTGCCAGTAAGGCAAGAGAACCTAATCAGCCCCAGCATTTT. The complete variable domain, with remaining parts taken from reference TRBV19 and TRBJ1-5, reads DGGITQSPKYLFRKEGQNVTLSCEQNLNHDAMYWYRQDPGQGLRLIYYSQIVNDFQKGDIAEGYSVSREKKESFPLTVTSAQKNPTAFYLCASKAREPNQPQHFGDGTRLSIL.